This T cell receptor (beta chain) is from a study of regulatory T cells in long-lasting Graves disease. The time point here: newly diagnosed GD, antithyroid drugs for less than 3 months. After RNA was extracted from PBMCs, the TCR library was made from it. Patients all came to the study from an endocrinology department in Xi'an, China. iRepertoire HTBI primers and Arm-PCR of CDR3 regions built TCR beta libraries. TCRdb reprocessed the multiplex PCR reads via MiXCR and lists one record per CDR3 protein. The table includes about 420,000 distinct CDR3 sequences, around 17% detected once. The germline gives CDR1 DFQATT, CDR2 SNEGSKA (reference sequence). The J segment lost 1 base and the V segment lost 1 base, leaving 1 base of the junction unmatched. This CDR3 region has 14 residues. These same data were also listed under a study on T cells in Graves' hyperthyroidism and ophthalmopathy. That report notes: Patients having uncontrolled infection, another autoimmune disease, pregnancy or lactation were not included. Most thyroid clonotypes that were expanded above 0.001 also turned up in blood.

This specimen was peripheral blood mononuclear cells (PBMCs), taken at new diagnosis, from a patient treated with antithyroid drugs. This chain links TRBV20-1 with TRBJ2-7, with 10 bases aligning to TRBD2. The sequence derives from a woman younger than 35 with Graves disease. This chain's CDR3 is CSARATSGSYEQYF. CDR3 coding DNA: TGCAGTGCTAGAGCGACTAGCGGGTCCTACGAGCAGTACTTC.